This T cell receptor beta chain stems from a study of blood T cell repertoires in COVID-19. V dropped 5 bases and J dropped 4; count of bases not matched to a gene: 9. This CDR3 is 15 amino acids long. Germline V CDR1 and CDR2: SGHTA, FQGNSA. Method: immunoSEQ multiplex PCR; TCRdb's copy keeps in-frame clones and lacks some. The table lists 200,000 to 300,000 clones, around nine tenths of them singletons. V usage is TRBV7-2 and J usage is TRBJ1-2; 8 bases agree with TRBD1. What was sequenced was PBMCs or T cells enriched from blood (not recorded which). The clonotype was recovered from a woman under 40 who had recovered from COVID-19. CDR3 sequence reads: CASSPRQGSSYGYTF. In DNA form, the CDR3 reads TGTGCCAGCAGCCCTCGACAGGGGTCCTCCTATGGCTACACCTTC.